One sample yielded the 12 T cell receptor beta chains listed below, sequenced in a study of blood T cell repertoires in COVID-19. Method: immunoSEQ multiplex PCR; TCRdb's copy keeps in-frame clones and lacks some. This table holds 190,000 or so clones, 88% found once. The sample was peripheral blood. The source of these receptors is a woman in her 30s with acute or convalescent COVID-19.

The gene calls are TRBV9 and TRBJ2-1; 11 bases match TRBD2. This CDR3 comprises 15 residues. The trim removed 3 bases at V and 9 bases at J, leaving 8 bases unmatched. In germline, CDR1 is SGDLS, CDR2 YYNGEE. CDR3 DNA sequence: TGTGCCAGCAGCGAATTTAGCGGGAGGGAAGGTGAGCAGTTCTTC. It translates to CASSEFSGREGEQFF.

The genes are TRBV19 and TRBJ1-5, with 7 bases matching TRBD1. The CDR3 extends over 12 amino acids. Germline-derived CDR1 and CDR2 are LNHDA and SQIVND (reference sequence). With 6 bases clipped from V and 7 bases from J, the junction kept 3 bases outside the gene matches. The CDR3 region is CASSPGGQPQHF. The CDR3 nucleotides read TGTGCCAGTAGCCCAGGGGGGCAGCCCCAGCATTTT.

The V gene is TRBV7-2, the J gene TRBJ1-3, with D perhaps matching TRBD1 (6 bases). Per germline, CDR1 SGHTA and CDR2 FQGNSA. The CDR3 totals 15 residues. V dropped 2 bases and J dropped 0 bases, with 8 bases sitting between them. This CDR3 is CASSLRGGSGNTIYF. DNA for the CDR3: TGTGCCAGCAGCTTAAGGGGGGGCTCTGGAAACACCATATATTTT.

This chain connects TRBV2 to TRBJ2-7; TRBD2 is a possible D gene (6 bases). The CDR3 has 13 residues. Trimming took 6 bases from V and 0 from J, leaving 9 bases between them. Germline V gene sequence: CDR1 SNHLY, CDR2 FYNNEI. The CDR3 here is CASRPDYSYEQYF. The CDR3 DNA sequence: TGTGCCAGCAGGCCGGACTACTCCTACGAGCAGTACTTC.

V is TRBV4-2 and J is TRBJ2-5, with D perhaps TRBD2 (5 bases). Germline loops: CDR1 LGHNA, CDR2 YNFKEQ. There are 14 residues in the CDR3. Deletions cut 3 bases from V and 5 bases from J, with 13 bases between. The CDR3 region has the DNA TGTGCCAGCAGCCAGGCGTGGGAGAGGGAGACCCAGTACTTC. It codes for CASSQAWERETQYF.

The chain links TRBV28 to TRBJ2-2, with D maybe TRBD1 (5 bases). Trimming took off 7 bases at V and 1 base at J, with 10 bases between the two ends. Germline V gene sequence: CDR1 MDHEN, CDR2 SYDVKM. This CDR3 spans 14 amino acids. The CDR3 loop reads CASTRQRNTGELFF. The CDR3 coding sequence is TGTGCCAGCACCCGACAGAGGAACACCGGGGAGCTGTTTTTT.

This chain uses TRBV30 with TRBJ1-5; D ambiguous. The CDR3 is made up of 15 amino acids. Between the trimmed V and J ends, which lost 2 bases and 6 bases, there was a span of 17 bases. Germline V gene data show CDR1 as GTSNPN and CDR2 as SVGIG (reference sequence). The CDR3 here is CAWSITGSPGQPQHF. The CDR3 nucleotides read TGTGCCTGGAGTATCACCGGGAGCCCTGGTCAGCCCCAGCATTTT.

This sequence joins TRBV30 and TRBJ2-5; D might be TRBD1 (6 bases). The CDR3 is 14 amino acids. Germline CDR1 and CDR2: GTSNPN and SVGIG (reference sequence). V was trimmed by 4 bases and J by 2 bases, leaving 14 bases between them. CDR3 nucleotide sequence: TGTGCCTGGACCGGGACATCAGTTCAAGAGACCCAGTACTTC. Its translation: CAWTGTSVQETQYF.

The chain couples TRBV15 to TRBJ1-4; no reliable D call. The CDR3 consists of 15 residues. The germline gives CDR1 LNHNV, CDR2 YYDKDF (reference sequence). Trimming removed 1 base from V and 7 bases from J, with 13 bases in between. CDR3 DNA: TGTGCCACCAGCAGAGGAAAGGTGGAGGCTGAAAAACTGTTTTTT. This codes for CATSRGKVEAEKLFF.

This rearrangement joins TRBV19 to TRBJ1-5; 8 bases line up with TRBD1. Germline lookup yields CDR1 LNHDA and CDR2 SQIVND (reference sequence). Unmatched junction bases numbered 3, after V lost 0 bases and J lost 5 bases. The CDR3 has 15 residues. In DNA, the CDR3 is TGTGCCAGTAGTATAGACGGACAGGGCGATCAGCCCCAGCATTTT. Protein product: CASSIDGQGDQPQHF.

The J gene is TRBJ1-1, the V gene TRBV27; D remains ambiguous. The CDR3 consists of 13 residues. The germline V gene encodes CDR1 MNHEY and CDR2 SMNVEV (reference sequence). The V end lost 7 bases, the J end lost 5 bases, and 14 bases lay between the germline ends. The CDR3 sequence: CASMDYVGTEAFF. CDR3 coding DNA: TGTGCCAGCATGGACTACGTGGGAACTGAAGCTTTCTTT.

This clone was recorded only once. The chain couples TRBV29-1 to TRBJ2-2, with 8 nucleotides matching TRBD2. The CDR3 spans 14 residues. The germline V gene encodes CDR1 SQVTM and CDR2 ANQGSEA. V was pared by 5 bases and J by 4 bases, with 6 bases of the junction left unmatched. CDR3 in DNA: TGCAGCGTTCGGTGGACTAGCCTCACCGGGGAGCTGTTTTTT. Translating gives CSVRWTSLTGELFF.